This record covers a single T cell receptor (beta chain). Antigen: not known. The CDR3 length is 12 residues. Germline-derived CDR1 and CDR2 are LGHDT and YNNKEL (reference sequence). The repertoire was sequenced with immunoSEQ multiplex PCR; TCRdb's copy has only in-frame clones and lacks some. The sample shows over 3,000 clones, about 60% of them seen only once. Site-matched primary tumor biopsies were taken before and after PD-1 blockade. The data were taken from a study of T cells in tumors after PD-1 blockade. Findings of the study overall: Peripheral recruitment is suggested, as some novel exhausted tumor clones were in pre-treatment blood.

The receptor was isolated from a human donor with cutaneous squamous cell carcinoma. Sample: tumor tissue, taken after anti-PD-1 treatment. The chain employs TRBV3-1 (or the pseudogene TRBV3-2) and TRBJ1-1, with 8 nucleotides matching TRBD1. The CDR3 sequence: CATRTGGTEAFF. The CDR3 DNA follows: TGTGCAACCCGAACAGGGGGCACTGAAGCTTTCTTT.